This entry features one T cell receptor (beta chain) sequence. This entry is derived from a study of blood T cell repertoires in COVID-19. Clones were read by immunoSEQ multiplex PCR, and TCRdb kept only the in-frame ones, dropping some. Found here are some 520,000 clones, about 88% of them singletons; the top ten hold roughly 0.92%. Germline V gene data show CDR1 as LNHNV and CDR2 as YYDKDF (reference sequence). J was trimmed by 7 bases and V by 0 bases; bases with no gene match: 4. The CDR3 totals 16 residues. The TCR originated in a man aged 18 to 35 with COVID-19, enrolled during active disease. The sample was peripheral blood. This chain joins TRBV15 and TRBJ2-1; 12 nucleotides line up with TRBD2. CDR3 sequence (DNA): TGTGCCACCAGCAGAGATGTGACTAGCGGGAGTAATGAGCAGTTCTTC. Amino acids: CATSRDVTSGSNEQFF.